The 13 T cell receptor beta chains below were found in one sample sequenced in a study of glioma-infiltrating T cells (dated by TCRdb to 2015 to 2016). Data came from an Illumina MiSeq. TCR alpha and beta CDR3 regions were amplified with the iRepertoire nested amplicon-rescue multiplex PCR (arm-PCR) platform from RNA. TCRdb itself trimmed the public reads at Q25 with fastp, ran MiXCR and retained productive beta chains. Rows are unified per CDR3 protein, each entry keeping the most common DNA and genes. The sample includes roughly 2,700 distinct CDR3 sequences, with roughly 33% observed a single time. Under 8% of the sample is in the top ten clones. The sequenced sample was glioma tissue, nonneoplastic brain tissue, or PBMCs (not recorded which). Receptors were obtained from a human donor with low-grade glioma or glioblastoma, undergoing nonglioma brain surgery, or in good health (not recorded which).

This clonotype was counted many times. The rearrangement uses TRBV19 and TRBJ1-3, with D uncertain. Per germline, CDR1 LNHDA and CDR2 SQIVND (reference sequence). The CDR3 covers 12 residues. The germline V and J ends were trimmed by 9 bases and 3 bases, with 9 bases remaining between them. The CDR3 coding sequence is TGTGCCAGCGCCTCAGATGGAAACACCATATATTTT. This gives the protein CASASDGNTIYF.

The sample holds many counts of this clonotype. V is TRBV29-1 and J is TRBJ1-1; tentatively, D is TRBD1 (5 bases). This CDR3 is 14 amino acids long. Trimming cost V 4 bases and J 1 base, with 13 bases left between them. In germline, CDR1 is SQVTM, CDR2 ANQGSEA. In DNA form, the CDR3 reads TGCAGCGTTGTAGGGGCCTCGGGGAACACTGAAGCTTTCTTT. Encoded protein: CSVVGASGNTEAFF. The whole variable domain, filled in from reference TRBV29-1 and TRBJ1-1, reads SAVISQKPSRDICQRGTSLTIQCQVDSQVTMMFWYRQQPGQSLTLIATANQGSEATYESGFVIDKFPISRPNLTFSTLTVSNMSPEDSSIYLCSVVGASGNTEAFFGQGTRLTVV.

This clonotype is deemed medium-sized (0.01 to 0.1%). V gene TRBV4-1 combines with J gene TRBJ1-3, with unresolved D. V was trimmed by 0 bases and J by 7 bases, leaving 16 bases between them. Germline CDR1 reads MGHRA; CDR2 reads YSYEKL. The CDR3 has 16 residues. Here the CDR3 DNA reads TGCGCCAGCAGCCAAGATTACGGACCCCGGGCGAACACCATATATTTT. It codes for CASSQDYGPRANTIYF.

The chain uses TRBV20-1 and TRBJ2-7; TRBD2 is a possible D gene (5 bases). Trimming shortened V by 5 bases and J by 3 bases, and 20 bases separated the two germline ends. The CDR3 totals 15 residues. In germline, CDR1 is DFQATT, CDR2 SNEGSKA (reference sequence). The CDR3 DNA follows: TGCAGTGCTCCTAACCCGCGGACGGGGAGCTACGAGCAGTACTTC. It translates to CSAPNPRTGSYEQYF.

In its sample, this clonotype is medium-sized. The chain joins TRBV4-2 to TRBJ1-2; D unclear. This CDR3 spans 14 amino acids. Trimming stripped 0 bases from V and 6 bases from J, with 11 bases between. Germline V gene data show CDR1 as LGHNA and CDR2 as YNFKEQ. The CDR3 coding sequence is TGTGCCAGCAGCCAAGACGGGCTGATCAATGGCTACACCTTC. Protein: CASSQDGLINGYTF.

By sample share, this clonotype is large. The rearrangement uses TRBV2 and TRBJ1-2, with no clear D. The V end lost 5 bases, the J end lost 1 base, and 8 bases lay between the germline ends. The CDR3 runs to 13 residues. CDR1 and CDR2 (germline): SNHLY, FYNNEI. The CDR3 spells CASSPELNYGYTF. The CDR3 DNA reads as TGTGCCAGCAGTCCTGAACTTAACTATGGCTACACCTTC. Complete variable domain (other parts from reference TRBV2 and TRBJ1-2): EPEVTQTPSHQVTQMGQEVILRCVPISNHLYFYWYRQILGQKVEFLVSFYNNEISEKSEIFDDQFSVERPDGSNFTLKIRSTKLEDSAMYFCASSPELNYGYTFGSGTRLTVV.

This clonotype is termed medium-sized (0.01 to 0.1%). The CDR3 nucleotides read TGTGCCAGCAGTTTCGGAGGAAGCACAGATACGCAGTATTTT. It encodes CASSFGGSTDTQYF. The genes are TRBV27 and TRBJ2-3; tentatively, D is TRBD2 (5 bases). The CDR3 is 14 residues long. Trimming took 3 bases from V and 0 from J, leaving 7 bases between them. The germline gives CDR1 MNHEY, CDR2 SMNVEV (reference sequence).

In this sample, this clonotype turned up many times. V usage is TRBV10-3 and J usage is TRBJ1-1; 7 bases line up with TRBD1. There are 14 residues in the CDR3. The V and J ends lost 2 bases and 5 bases, in that order; junction bases with no gene match: 5. Germline CDR1 is ENHRY and CDR2 is SYGVKD. This chain's CDR3 is CAISEPTGRTEAFF. For the CDR3, the DNA is TGTGCCATCAGTGAGCCGACAGGGCGAACTGAAGCTTTCTTT.

By sample share, this clonotype is large. V gene TRBV7-2 combines with J gene TRBJ1-2; TRBD1 might be the D (5 bases). The length of the CDR3 is 12 residues. Germline CDR1 reads SGHTA; CDR2 reads FQGNSA. Trimming pared 5 bases from V and 5 bases from J, leaving 9 bases between. The DNA for the CDR3 is TGTGCCAGCAGCCGTACAGGATATGGCTACACCTTC. The encoded protein is CASSRTGYGYTF.

This clonotype was counted ten times or more. The chain carries TRBV30 and TRBJ1-3; perhaps TRBD1 as D (5 bases). This CDR3 comprises 15 residues. Trimming took 8 bases from V and 1 from J, leaving 18 bases between them. Germline-derived CDR1 and CDR2 are GTSNPN and SVGIG (reference sequence). CDR3 amino acids: CAGQPGLTSGNTIYF. CDR3 sequence (DNA): TGTGCCGGACAACCGGGCCTCACTTCTGGAAACACCATATATTTT.

This clonotype was found many times. The chain couples TRBV12-3 or TRBV12-4 to TRBJ1-2; no definite D call. The CDR3 consists of 12 residues. V was clipped by 6 bases and J by 0 bases, with 5 bases between them. CDR3 in DNA: TGTGCCAGCAGCAGGACTAACTATGGCTACACCTTC. It yields the protein CASSRTNYGYTF.

To note about this clonotype: Since the CDR3 does not end with the conserved phenylalanine or tryptophan, this likely comes from a read error. The rearrangement links TRBV6-2 or TRBV6-3 to TRBJ2-1; 12 bases are shared with TRBD2. The CDR3 extends over 20 amino acids. The germline CDR1 and CDR2 sequences are MNHEY and SVGEGT. DNA for the CDR3: TGTTCCAGCAGTTACCCGCCCTTCCCTAGCGGGGGGGCAAAACTGGGTGAGCAGTTCCTC. This translates into CSSSYPPFPSGGAKLGEQFL.

This clonotype is medium-sized. The chain uses TRBV7-2 and TRBJ2-7; 7 nucleotides line up with TRBD1. The germline V gene has CDR1 SGHTA and CDR2 FQGNSA. The CDR3 consists of 13 residues. The V gene end was trimmed by 8 bases and the J gene end by 1 base; junction bases not matched to a gene: 5. Here the CDR3 reads CASSGQRSYEQYF. In DNA form, the CDR3 reads TGTGCCAGCTCGGGACAGCGATCCTACGAGCAGTACTTC. The variable domain in full, with the rest retrieved from reference TRBV7-2 and TRBJ2-7, is GAGVSQSPSNKVTEKGKDVELRCDPISGHTALYWYRQSLGQGLEFLIYFQGNSAPDKSGLPSDRFSAERTGGSVSTLTIQRTQQEDSAVYLCASSGQRSYEQYFGPGTRLTVT.